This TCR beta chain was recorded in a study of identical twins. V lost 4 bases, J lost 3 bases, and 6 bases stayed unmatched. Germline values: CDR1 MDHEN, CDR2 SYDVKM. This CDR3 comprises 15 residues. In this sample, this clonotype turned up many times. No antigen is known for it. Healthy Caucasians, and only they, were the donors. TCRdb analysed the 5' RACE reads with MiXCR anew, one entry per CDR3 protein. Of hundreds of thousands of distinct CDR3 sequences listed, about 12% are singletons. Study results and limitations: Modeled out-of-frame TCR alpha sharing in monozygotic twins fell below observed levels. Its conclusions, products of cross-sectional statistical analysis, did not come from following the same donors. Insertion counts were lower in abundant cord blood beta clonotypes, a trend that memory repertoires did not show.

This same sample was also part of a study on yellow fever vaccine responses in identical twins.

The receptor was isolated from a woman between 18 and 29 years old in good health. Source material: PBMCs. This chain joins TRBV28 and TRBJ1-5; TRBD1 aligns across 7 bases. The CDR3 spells CASSSPGGHNQPQHF. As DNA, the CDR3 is TGTGCCAGCAGTTCCCCAGGGGGACACAATCAGCCCCAGCATTTT.